Reported below is one T cell receptor beta chain. Germline V gene data show CDR1 as SGHRS and CDR2 as YFSETQ. CDR3 length: 15 residues. The V and J ends lost 0 bases and 0 bases respectively, with 9 bases between them. This specimen belongs to a study of technical replicates of blood from a few donors. The protocol was immunoSEQ multiplex PCR, while the TCRdb copy is restricted to in-frame clones and leaves out a portion. The sample has 50,000 or so clones, about 94% seen once; the top ten hold around 4.2%. The source is a human donor in good health. Some clones in this sample may be carry-over from other donors' samples. This chain uses TRBV5-1 with TRBJ2-5, with D possibly matching TRBD1 (5 bases). The sequenced sample consisted of PBMCs. CDR3 nucleotides: TGCGCCAGCAGCTTGGGGCAGGGTAACCAAGAGACCCAGTACTTC. This encodes CASSLGQGNQETQYF.